This T cell receptor (beta chain) was captured in a study of blood T cell repertoires in COVID-19. How the authors handled the data: Reference gene primer amplification in the assay estimated nucleated cell counts. Generated by immunoSEQ multiplex PCR, the TCRdb table keeps only in-frame clones and is missing some. V and J calls and clone size are copied from that table; D and trimming were computed from the DNA. Of about 23,000 clones in the sample, approximately 94% were seen once. Deletions cut 3 bases from V and 7 bases from J, with 15 bases between. The CDR3 contains 14 residues. From germline, CDR1 is ENHRY and CDR2 SYGVKD.

This receptor was obtained from a woman in her forties or fifties with active COVID-19. What was sequenced was peripheral blood. This chain joins TRBV10-3 and TRBJ1-1, with D possibly matching TRBD1 (6 bases). The CDR3 region has the DNA TGTGCCATCAGTGACAGGGGCCGGGGAGATGAAGCTTTCTTT. Translation: CAISDRGRGDEAFF.